Sequencing of this TCR beta chain was carried out in a study of blood T cells in healthy people across ages. Every donor contributed about 10 milliliters of peripheral blood by blood draw. This CDR3 has 17 residues. V lost 0 bases, J lost 2 bases, and 17 bases lay in between. Germline V CDR1 and CDR2: LNHNV, YYDKDF (reference sequence). It was with a sample-barcoded 5' primer and a J-beta primer mix that a second PCR of about 7 to 12 cycles was run. MiXCR, applied by TCRdb to the 5' RACE reads, yields one record per CDR3 protein. The sample contains 950,000 to 1,200,000 distinct CDR3 sequences, less than 45% of which appear only once.

The chain couples TRBV15 to TRBJ2-7; TRBD1 might be the D (5 bases). Source material: blood. The receptor was isolated from a man between 18 and 29 years old in good health. The CDR3 spells CATSRDGAIQSTYEQYF. The CDR3 coding sequence is TGTGCCACCAGCAGAGATGGGGCAATACAGAGTACCTACGAGCAGTACTTC.